Below, 20 T cell receptor beta chains from the same sample are listed, as sequenced in a study of cytotoxic CD8 clonotypes in ibrutinib-treated CLL. Repertoires were generated with immunoSEQ multiplex PCR, while TCRdb's copy carries only in-frame clones and drops some. The repertoire holds fewer than 150,000 clones, with roughly 84% as singletons. The source material was PBMCs, sampled after 24 months of ibrutinib treatment. The source of these receptors is a human donor with chronic lymphocytic leukemia.

The rearrangement links TRBV18 to TRBJ1-2; tentative D call: TRBD1 (5 bases). Looked up from germline, CDR1 is KGHSH and CDR2 is LQKENI. V lost 2 bases and J lost 6, with 19 bases in between. CDR3 length: 16 amino acids. In DNA form, the CDR3 reads TGTGCCAGCTCACCATACGGGGCCCGGATTAGCAATGGCTACACCTTC. Translation gives CASSPYGARISNGYTF. The complete variable domain, with remaining parts taken from reference TRBV18 and TRBJ1-2, reads NAGVMQNPRHLVRRRGQEARLRCSPMKGHSHVYWYRQLPEEGLKFMVYLQKENIIDESGMPKERFSAEFPKEGPSILRIQQVVRGDSAAYFCASSPYGARISNGYTFGSGTRLTVV.

The gene calls are TRBV5-1 and TRBJ2-3; 8 positions match TRBD2. V dropped 0 bases and J dropped 2; count of bases not matched to a gene: 5. The CDR3 spans 16 residues. Germline V lookup: CDR1 SGHRS, CDR2 YFSETQ. This chain's CDR3 is CASSLVAGGYTDTQYF. Here the CDR3 DNA reads TGCGCCAGCAGCTTGGTTGCGGGGGGATACACAGATACGCAGTATTTT.

This sequence joins TRBV18 and TRBJ1-6; TRBD1 agrees at 9 bases. Germline values: CDR1 KGHSH, CDR2 LQKENI. V shed 2 bases and J 8 bases; nucleotides not matched to a gene: 4. This CDR3 spans 15 amino acids. This chain's CDR3 is CASSPGTGSDSPLHF. The CDR3 bases are TGTGCCAGCTCACCAGGGACAGGGAGTGATTCACCCCTCCACTTT.

The chain carries TRBV7-9 and TRBJ2-5; D gene unclear. V was pared by 4 bases and J by 4 bases, with 10 bases between. Germline lookup yields CDR1 SEHNR and CDR2 FQNEAQ (reference sequence). The CDR3 totals 13 residues. The chain's CDR3 is CASSSWVRETQYF. DNA of the CDR3: TGTGCCAGCAGCTCCTGGGTTAGAGAGACCCAGTACTTC.

The chain couples TRBV7-2 to TRBJ1-5; D unclear. The CDR3 loop spans 13 amino acids. CDR1 is SGHTA, CDR2 FQGNSA, per germline. The V and J ends lost 3 bases and 4 bases respectively, with 7 bases between them. This CDR3 reads CASSFWENQPQHF. CDR3 in DNA: TGTGCCAGCAGCTTCTGGGAAAATCAGCCCCAGCATTTT.

The genes are TRBV7-3 and TRBJ1-1; D may be TRBD1 (6 bases). CDR1 is SGHTA, CDR2 FQGTGA, per germline. CDR3 length equals 14 residues. V was cut by 5 bases and J by 4 bases, with 14 bases left in between. CDR3 region: CASSLRGGGTEAFF. CDR3 nucleotide sequence: TGTGCCAGCAGCCTCCGGGGGGGCGGCACTGAAGCTTTCTTT.

The gene calls are TRBV11-2 and TRBJ2-3; 8 bases fit TRBD2. The CDR3 spans 14 residues. The germline V gene has CDR1 SGHAT and CDR2 FQNNGV. With V trimmed by 5 bases and J by 2 bases, 3 bases remained unmatched. As DNA, the CDR3 is TGTGCCAGCAGCCGGGGACTAGTCACAGATACGCAGTATTTT. Amino acid sequence: CASSRGLVTDTQYF.

The V gene is TRBV7-9, the J gene TRBJ1-2; the D gene is possibly TRBD1 (5 bases). The length of the CDR3 is 16 residues. Trimming left V 4 bases short and J 11 bases short, with 26 bases between. Germline lookup yields CDR1 SEHNR and CDR2 FQNEAQ (reference sequence). The CDR3 DNA reads TGTGCCAGCAGCTCAAGCTGGGCAGGGCAGGTGCGGACTTACACCTTC. Its protein product is CASSSSWAGQVRTYTF.

V and J are TRBV6-1 and TRBJ2-7; 7 positions agree with TRBD1. V was clipped by 6 bases and J by 1 base; unmatched bases: 6. Per the germline V gene, CDR1 is MNHNS and CDR2 is SASEGT. CDR3 length: 14 residues. The DNA for the CDR3 is TGTGCCAGCAGCTCTAACAGGGGTTCCTACGAGCAGTACTTC. Protein product: CASSSNRGSYEQYF.

This clone was recorded a few times. Other nucleotide sequences in the sample specify the same CDR3. V gene TRBV27 combines with J gene TRBJ2-7; weak D call: TRBD1 (5 bases). The CDR3 consists of 15 residues. CDR1 is MNHEY, CDR2 SMNVEV, per germline (reference sequence). Deletions cut 0 bases from V and 2 bases from J, with 11 bases between. This chain's CDR3 is CASSLSGQGPYEQYF. The CDR3 DNA is TGTGCCAGCAGTTTATCGGGGCAGGGTCCCTACGAGCAGTACTTC.

The chain uses TRBV5-4 and TRBJ1-4, with TRBD1 as a possible D gene (6 bases). V lost 1 base to trimming and J lost 8 bases, with 12 bases between them. In germline, CDR1 is SGHNT, CDR2 YYREEE (reference sequence). The CDR3 spans 14 residues. CDR3 bases: TGTGCCAGCAGCTTGCAGGGGACTCCCGAAAAACTGTTTTTT. The encoded protein is CASSLQGTPEKLFF.

This rearrangement joins TRBV7-2 to TRBJ1-1; D perhaps matches TRBD1 (6 bases). In germline, CDR1 is SGHTA, CDR2 FQGNSA. The CDR3 runs to 17 residues. V was clipped by 4 bases and J by 1 base, with 19 bases between them. Here the CDR3 DNA reads TGTGCCAGCAGCTCCGCCCCGGGCGAGACAGGGAACACTGAAGCTTTCTTT. Protein product: CASSSAPGETGNTEAFF.

The CDR3 DNA reads TGTGCCAGCAGCACCCGGACTAGCGGGGGGAGATACGAGCAGTTCTTC. Its protein is CASSTRTSGGRYEQFF. The V call is TRBV7-2, the J call TRBJ2-1; TRBD2 agrees at 14 bases. This CDR3 contains 16 residues. Germline V CDR1 and CDR2: SGHTA, FQGNSA. V shed 5 bases, J shed 10 bases, and the junction held 10 bases outside the gene matches. Supplemented by reference TRBV7-2 and TRBJ2-1, the full variable domain reads GAGVSQSPSNKVTEKGKDVELRCDPISGHTALYWYRQSLGQGLEFLIYFQGNSAPDKSGLPSDRFSAERTGGSVSTLTIQRTQQEDSAVYLCASSTRTSGGRYEQFFGPGTRLTVL.

This clone came up a few times. The chain uses TRBV2 and TRBJ2-5; 9 nucleotides align to TRBD2. The CDR3 sequence is 12 residues long. CDR1 is SNHLY, CDR2 FYNNEI, per germline. With 7 bases clipped from V and 5 bases from J, the junction kept 2 bases outside the gene matches. Written as DNA, the CDR3 is TGTGCCAGCACCGCGGGGGGGGAGACCCAGTACTTC. Protein: CASTAGGETQYF.

The CDR3 sequence: CASSYGDSYNSPLHF. CDR3 coding DNA: TGTGCCAGCAGTTACGGCGACTCCTATAATTCACCCCTCCACTTT. This chain uses TRBV6-5 with TRBJ1-6; no definite D call. Germline assignment: CDR1 MNHEY and CDR2 SVGAGI. The CDR3 runs to 15 residues. V was shortened by 2 bases and J by 0 bases, with 5 bases between the two germline ends.

The J gene is TRBJ1-1, the V gene TRBV4-3, with TRBD1 identical over 7 bases. Unmatched junction bases numbered 10, after V lost 1 base and J lost 5 bases. CDR3 size: 16 residues. Germline V gives CDR1 LGHNA, CDR2 YSLEER. The CDR3 loop reads CASSQATGAAETEAFF. CDR3 DNA: TGCGCCAGCAGCCAAGCCACAGGGGCCGCCGAGACTGAAGCTTTCTTT.

The chain combines TRBV30 with TRBJ2-1; no definite D call. Germline V gene lookup returns CDR1 GTSNPN and CDR2 SVGIG (reference sequence). This CDR3 comprises 12 residues. The V gene lost 3 bases and the J gene lost 6 bases, with 9 bases spanning the gap. The CDR3 bases are TGTGCCTGGAGCCGGACCTCCAATGAGCAGTTCTTC. Its protein is CAWSRTSNEQFF.

The chain recombines TRBV29-1 with TRBJ2-7; the D is unclear. There are 14 residues in the CDR3. Germline V gives CDR1 SQVTM, CDR2 ANQGSEA. The ends were cut back, 4 bases at V and 5 bases at J, with 18 bases in the middle. CDR3: CSVVRLGSVDEQYF. CDR3 DNA sequence: TGCAGCGTTGTTCGGTTGGGGTCCGTCGACGAGCAGTACTTC.

The CDR3 DNA reads TGTGCCAGCAGTTCGGACGGATCCCAACACTCCTCCTCTGGAAACACCATATATTTT. Translation gives CASSSDGSQHSSSGNTIYF. This chain links TRBV7-8 with TRBJ1-3; D not certain. Germline lookup yields CDR1 SGHVS and CDR2 FQNEAQ. The V and J ends lost 6 bases and 0 bases respectively, with 24 bases between them. There are 19 residues in the CDR3.

The rearrangement joins TRBV9 to TRBJ2-7, with 7 positions matching TRBD1. The trim removed 2 bases at V and 2 bases at J, leaving 4 bases unmatched. Germline V lookup: CDR1 SGDLS, CDR2 YYNGEE. CDR3 length: 14 residues. DNA for the CDR3: TGTGCCAGCAGCGTCAGACAGGGCCCCTACGAGCAGTACTTC. This gives the protein CASSVRQGPYEQYF.